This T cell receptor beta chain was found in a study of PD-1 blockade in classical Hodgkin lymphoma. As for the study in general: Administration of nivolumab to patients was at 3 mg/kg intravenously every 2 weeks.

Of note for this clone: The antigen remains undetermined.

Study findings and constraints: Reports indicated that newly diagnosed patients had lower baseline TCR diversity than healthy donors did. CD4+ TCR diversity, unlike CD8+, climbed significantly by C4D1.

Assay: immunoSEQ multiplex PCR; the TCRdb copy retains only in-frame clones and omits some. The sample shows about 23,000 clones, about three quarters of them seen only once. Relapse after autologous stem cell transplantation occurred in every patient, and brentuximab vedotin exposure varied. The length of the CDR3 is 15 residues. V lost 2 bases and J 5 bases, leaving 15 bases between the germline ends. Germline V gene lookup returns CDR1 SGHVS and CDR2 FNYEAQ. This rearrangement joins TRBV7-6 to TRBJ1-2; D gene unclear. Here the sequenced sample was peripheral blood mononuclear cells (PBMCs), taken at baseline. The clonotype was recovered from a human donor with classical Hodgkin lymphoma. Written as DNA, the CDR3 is TGTGCCAGCAGCTTATTCGAGGACGGTGTATATGGCTACACCTTC. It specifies CASSLFEDGVYGYTF.